This TCR beta chain is drawn from a study of cytotoxic CD8 clonotypes in ibrutinib-treated CLL. Libraries were prepared by immunoSEQ multiplex PCR; TCRdb keeps only in-frame clonotypes and omits some of them. The data hold roughly 110,000 clones, with 50% to 65% observed a single time. CDR3 size: 14 residues. V trimming: 6 bases; J trimming: 5 bases; junction bases outside the gene matches: 9. Germline CDR1 MNHEY, CDR2 SVGAGI. The sequence was obtained from a human donor with chronic lymphocytic leukemia. The gene calls are TRBV6-5 and TRBJ2-5; 7 bases align to TRBD2. This specimen consisted of PBMCs, obtained after 24 months of ibrutinib treatment. CDR3: CASREAGKAETQYF. The DNA of the CDR3 is TGTGCCAGCAGAGAAGCGGGGAAAGCTGAGACCCAGTACTTC.